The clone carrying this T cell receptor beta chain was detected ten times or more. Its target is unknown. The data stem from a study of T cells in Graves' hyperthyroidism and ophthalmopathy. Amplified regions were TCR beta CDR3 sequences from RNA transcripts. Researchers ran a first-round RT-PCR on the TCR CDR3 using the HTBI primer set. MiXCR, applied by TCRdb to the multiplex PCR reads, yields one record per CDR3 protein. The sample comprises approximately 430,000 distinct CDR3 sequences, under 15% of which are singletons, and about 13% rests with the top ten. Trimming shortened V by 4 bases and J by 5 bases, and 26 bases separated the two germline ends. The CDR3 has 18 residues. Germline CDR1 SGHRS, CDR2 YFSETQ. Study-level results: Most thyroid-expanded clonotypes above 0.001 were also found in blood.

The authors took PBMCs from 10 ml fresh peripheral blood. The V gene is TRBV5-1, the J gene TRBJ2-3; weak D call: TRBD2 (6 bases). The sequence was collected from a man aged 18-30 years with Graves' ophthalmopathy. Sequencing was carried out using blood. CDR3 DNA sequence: TGCGCCAGCAGCCTCGCGGTCCAAGGACGGAGGGGACGAGATACGCAGTATTTT. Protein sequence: CASSLAVQGRRGRDTQYF.